Ten or more counts support the clone carrying this T cell receptor (beta chain). Its antigen is not known. Germline V gene sequence: CDR1 MNHNY, CDR2 SVGAGI (reference sequence). The CDR3 sequence is 15 residues long. Deletions cut 2 bases from V and 8 bases from J, with 15 bases between. This sample stems from a study of glioma-infiltrating T cells. General study findings and limits: Above-expected tissue-blood divergence occurred in all gliomas, most in low-grade ones.

TCR alpha and beta CDR3 regions were amplified from RNA using iRepertoire nested multiplex PCR. Using its own MiXCR run on the multiplex PCR reads, TCRdb lists one record per CDR3 protein. The sample contains about 93,000 distinct CDR3 sequences, roughly 37% of which appear only once. This chain connects TRBV6-6 to TRBJ1-4; the D is unclear. The source of this sequence is a human donor with low-grade glioma or glioblastoma, undergoing nonglioma brain surgery, or in good health (not recorded which). Source material: glioma tissue, nonneoplastic brain tissue, or PBMCs (not recorded which). The CDR3 DNA follows: TGTGCCAGCAGTTACATGAAGGGAGAGGTAGAAAAACTGTTTTTT. Translation: CASSYMKGEVEKLFF.